This section outlines one T cell receptor (beta chain) sequence together with its context. Antigen unknown. The table came from immunoSEQ multiplex PCR; TCRdb's copy has only in-frame clones and leaves some out. The sample has roughly 140,000 clones, just over 90% seen once; the top ten hold less than 2%. The data belong to a study of T cell responses to AZD1222 COVID-19 vaccine. The study's findings and limits: Females made up more of the donors, who were largely white British, and clonal diversity may have come out too low. Reportedly, nearly half of unique spike TCRs recognized epitopes outside B.1.351/B.1.1.7 mutations.

V was pared by 0 bases and J by 3 bases, with 0 bases between. This CDR3 has 11 residues. The germline CDR1 and CDR2 sequences are SGHDT and YYEEEE. Samples with a second dose at about 4 or about 12 weeks were pooled together. Source: peripheral blood, taken 28 days after the second AZD1222 dose. The chain recombines TRBV5-6 with TRBJ1-2; D not resolved. The TCR was taken from an adult who received the AZD1222 COVID-19 vaccine. CDR3 loop: CASSLDYGYTF. CDR3 sequence (DNA): TGTGCCAGCAGCTTGGACTATGGCTACACCTTC.